The clone carrying this T cell receptor (beta chain) was counted between two and nine times. Its antigen is currently unknown. The sample belongs to a study of vaccination and CD4 T cells after COVID-19. Study in general: Post-vaccine sampling followed dose two by a median 72 days (range 14 to 241). Overall study results and limits: Convalescent patients saw a median about 85% of their reactive clones show up only after vaccination.

CDR3 size: 20 residues. The V and J ends lost 0 bases and 6 bases, in that order; junction bases with no gene match: 23. The germline gives CDR1 DFQATT, CDR2 SNEGSKA (reference sequence). All positive PCR tests were dated between March and December 2020, predating US Alpha, Beta and Delta variants. In TCRdb, the PCR reads were re-called with MiXCR into one record per CDR3 protein. The data show about 21,000 distinct CDR3 sequences, 50% to 70% seen once. The sample consisted of CD4+ T cells from blood, taken before SARS-CoV-2 vaccination. The J gene is TRBJ2-1, the V gene TRBV20-1, with 7 bases matching TRBD2. The origin of this receptor is a human donor who had recovered from COVID-19. In DNA, the CDR3 is TGCAGTGCTAGAGAAGGGGAACTCAGGCTAGCGGTCTCTGTGGGCAATGAGCAGTTCTTC. Translating gives CSAREGELRLAVSVGNEQFF.